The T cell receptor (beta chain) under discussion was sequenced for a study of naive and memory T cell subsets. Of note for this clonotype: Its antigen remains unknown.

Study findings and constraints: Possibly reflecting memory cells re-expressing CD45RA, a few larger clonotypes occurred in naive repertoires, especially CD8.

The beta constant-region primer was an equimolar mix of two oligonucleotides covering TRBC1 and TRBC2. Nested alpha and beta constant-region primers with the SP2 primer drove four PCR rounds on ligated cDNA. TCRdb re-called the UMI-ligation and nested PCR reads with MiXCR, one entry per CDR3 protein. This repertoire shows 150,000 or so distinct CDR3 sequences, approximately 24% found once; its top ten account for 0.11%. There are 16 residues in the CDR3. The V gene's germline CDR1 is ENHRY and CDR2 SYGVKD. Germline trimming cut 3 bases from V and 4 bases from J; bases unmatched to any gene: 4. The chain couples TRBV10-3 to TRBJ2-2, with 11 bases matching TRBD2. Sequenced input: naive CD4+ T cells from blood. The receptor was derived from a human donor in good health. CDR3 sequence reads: CAISETSGRGTGELFF. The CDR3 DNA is TGTGCCATCAGTGAAACTAGCGGGAGAGGCACCGGGGAGCTGTTTTTT.